Below, 26 T cell receptor beta chains from the same sample are listed, as sequenced in a study of blood T cell repertoires in COVID-19. Data came from immunoSEQ multiplex PCR; TCRdb stores just in-frame clones and leaves some out. The sample carries a few hundred thousand clones, about 90% recorded once. The sample comprised peripheral blood. Receptors were obtained from a man aged 18 to 35 with COVID-19, enrolled during active disease.

The V gene is TRBV2, the J gene TRBJ1-2; 9 bases map to TRBD1. CDR3 length: 13 residues. Germline CDR1 is SNHLY and CDR2 is FYNNEI. V was pared by 0 bases and J by 11 bases, with 4 bases of the junction left unmatched. The CDR3 coding sequence is TGTGCCAGCAGTGAAGCGGGGACAGGGCCTTACACCTTC. Protein sequence: CASSEAGTGPYTF.

This chain connects TRBV7-9 to TRBJ2-1; 10 nucleotides match TRBD2. Per the germline V gene, CDR1 is SEHNR and CDR2 is FQNEAQ (reference sequence). J lost 0 bases, V lost 2 bases, and 1 base had no gene match. The CDR3 length is 16 residues. CDR3 sequence reads: CASSLSSGSSYNEQFF. The CDR3 DNA reads as TGTGCCAGCAGCTTATCTAGCGGGAGCTCCTACAATGAGCAGTTCTTC.

This chain uses TRBV19 with TRBJ1-5, with 9 bases fitting TRBD1. V was pared by 5 bases and J by 5 bases, with 16 bases of the junction left unmatched. The length of the CDR3 is 18 residues. Germline V CDR1 and CDR2: LNHDA, SQIVND (reference sequence). CDR3 in DNA: TGTGCCAGTAGTGTCGCTCCCGGGACAGGGTGGTGGCATCAGCCCCAGCATTTT. Translated, it gives CASSVAPGTGWWHQPQHF.

The chain uses TRBV19 and TRBJ2-2; 9 bases map to TRBD2. Germline CDR1 LNHDA, CDR2 SQIVND (reference sequence). The CDR3 covers 18 residues. V shed 5 bases and J 4 bases; nucleotides not matched to a gene: 14. The CDR3: CASSGSFAGGLSTGELFF. The CDR3 DNA follows: TGTGCCAGTAGTGGATCGTTCGCGGGAGGGCTGTCCACCGGGGAGCTGTTTTTT.

The gene calls are TRBV19 and TRBJ2-3, with 10 bases fitting TRBD1. The CDR3 consists of 16 residues. J gave up 0 bases and V 4 bases, and 4 bases lay outside the gene matches. The germline gives CDR1 LNHDA, CDR2 SQIVND (reference sequence). The CDR3 is CASSRDRGFSTDTQYF. DNA of the CDR3: TGTGCCAGTAGTAGGGACAGGGGTTTTAGCACAGATACGCAGTATTTT.

The V gene is TRBV10-2, the J gene TRBJ2-7; TRBD2 matches at 10 bases. Germline loops: CDR1 WSHSY, CDR2 SAAADI. The CDR3 is 13 residues long. V dropped 8 bases and J dropped 5; count of bases not matched to a gene: 6. The CDR3 loop reads CASLGLAGDEQYF. CDR3 coding DNA: TGCGCCAGCCTCGGGCTAGCGGGAGACGAGCAGTACTTC.

This chain connects TRBV5-6 to TRBJ2-1, with D unresolved. The CDR3 consists of 13 residues. The germline gives CDR1 SGHDT, CDR2 YYEEEE. V shed 0 bases and J shed 7 bases, with 8 bases lying between them. CDR3 coding DNA: TGTGCCAGCAGCTTGGAAGCCAGGAATGAGCAGTTCTTC. Translated: CASSLEARNEQFF. The full variable domain, rest sourced from reference TRBV5-6 and TRBJ2-1, is DAGVTQSPTHLIKTRGQQVTLRCSPKSGHDTVSWYQQALGQGPQFIFQYYEEEERQRGNFPDRFSGHQFPNYSSELNVNALLLGDSALYLCASSLEARNEQFFGPGTRLTVL.

The chain carries TRBV7-3 and TRBJ1-5; TRBD1 aligns across 8 bases. CDR1 SGHTA and CDR2 FQGTGA come from the germline V gene. The CDR3 loop spans 15 amino acids. V was pared by 2 bases and J by 4 bases, with 4 bases of the junction left unmatched. The CDR3 coding sequence is TGTGCCAGCAGCTTAGGGGGACAGGCAAATCAGCCCCAGCATTTT. Amino acid sequence: CASSLGGQANQPQHF.

The chain combines TRBV19 with TRBJ2-2; 12 bases match TRBD1. The CDR3 consists of 16 residues. Germline lookup yields CDR1 LNHDA and CDR2 SQIVND (reference sequence). J lost 7 bases, V lost 4 bases, and 7 bases had no gene match. The CDR3 DNA is TGTGCCAGTAGTACCCCGGGACAGGGGGCCGTCGGGGAGCTGTTTTTT. This gives the protein CASSTPGQGAVGELFF. Together with reference TRBV19 and TRBJ2-2, the CDR3 gives the full variable domain: DGGITQSPKYLFRKEGQNVTLSCEQNLNHDAMYWYRQDPGQGLRLIYYSQIVNDFQKGDIAEGYSVSREKKESFPLTVTSAQKNPTAFYLCASSTPGQGAVGELFFGEGSRLTVL.

The chain is built from TRBV3-1 (or the pseudogene TRBV3-2) and TRBJ1-6, with 9 bases lining up with TRBD1. With 1 base clipped from V and 18 bases from J, the junction kept 7 bases outside the gene matches. The germline V gene encodes CDR1 LGHDT and CDR2 YNNKEL (reference sequence). The CDR3 consists of 13 residues. CDR3: CASSQVPGTGSHF. The CDR3, as DNA: TGTGCCAGCAGCCAAGTCCCAGGGACAGGGAGCCACTTT.

J is TRBJ2-3 and V is TRBV3-1 (or the pseudogene TRBV3-2), with D tentatively TRBD2 (6 bases). The CDR3 spans 16 residues. Per the germline V gene, CDR1 is LGHDT and CDR2 is YNNKEL (reference sequence). Trimming removed 4 bases at V and 4 bases at J, with 18 bases between. The CDR3 nucleotides read TGTGCCAGCAGCCTTCTGTCGACGGGAGTATCAGATACGCAGTATTTT. Protein product: CASSLLSTGVSDTQYF.

The V and J genes are TRBV2 and TRBJ1-2; D gene unclear. The V end lost 7 bases, the J end lost 8 bases, and 11 bases lay between the germline ends. From germline, CDR1 is SNHLY and CDR2 FYNNEI. The CDR3 runs 11 residues. The CDR3 DNA reads as TGTGCCAGCATTAGCGGCGAAGGCTACACCTTC. It encodes CASISGEGYTF.

This clone was counted once. The chain combines TRBV27 with TRBJ2-1, with 8 nucleotides matching TRBD2. This CDR3 is built from 15 residues. Germline CDR1 MNHEY, CDR2 SMNVEV (reference sequence). The V gene end was trimmed by 1 base and the J gene end by 8 bases; junction bases not matched to a gene: 7. The CDR3 sequence is CASSLYREGRDEQFF. CDR3 nucleotide sequence: TGTGCCAGCAGTTTATACCGGGAGGGCCGGGATGAGCAGTTCTTC.

The DNA for the CDR3 is TGTGCCAGCAGGTACCTTAGGACAGGGTTGAACACTGAAGCTTTCTTT. This sequence encodes CASRYLRTGLNTEAFF. V is TRBV9 and J is TRBJ1-1; the match to TRBD1 covers 8 bases. Germline V gene lookup returns CDR1 SGDLS and CDR2 YYNGEE. The CDR3 totals 16 residues. V dropped 5 bases and J dropped 0; count of bases not matched to a gene: 9.

V gene TRBV19 combines with J gene TRBJ1-1; possible D gene TRBD1, 6 bases. This CDR3 has 14 amino acids. CDR1 LNHDA and CDR2 SQIVND come from the germline V gene (reference sequence). V was clipped by 8 bases and J by 2 bases, with 15 bases between them. This CDR3 reads CASGQGGANTEAFF. The CDR3, as DNA: TGTGCCAGTGGACAAGGGGGTGCTAACACTGAAGCTTTCTTT.

The chain joins TRBV7-7 to TRBJ2-5; possibly TRBD2 for D (5 bases). The CDR3 loop spans 14 amino acids. From germline, CDR1 is SSHAT and CDR2 FNYEAQ (reference sequence). Trimming removed 7 bases from V and 5 bases from J, with 17 bases in between. CDR3: CASTPSGPGETQYF. The CDR3 DNA sequence: TGTGCCAGCACCCCGAGCGGTCCCGGGGAGACCCAGTACTTC.

The CDR3 coding sequence is TGTGCCAGCAGCCGCGGACTGACCCAAGAGACCCAGTACTTC. This gives the protein CASSRGLTQETQYF. This chain joins TRBV7-9 and TRBJ2-5, with TRBD2 as a possible D gene (5 bases). This CDR3 comprises 14 residues. The germline V gene encodes CDR1 SEHNR and CDR2 FQNEAQ (reference sequence). V was clipped by 5 bases and J by 1 base, with 11 bases between them. Full variable domain (missing parts from reference TRBV7-9 and TRBJ2-5): DTGVSQNPRHKITKRGQNVTFRCDPISEHNRLYWYRQTLGQGPEFLTYFQNEAQLEKSRLLSDRFSAERPKGSFSTLEIQRTEQGDSAMYLCASSRGLTQETQYFGPGTRLLVL.

The chain recombines TRBV11-3 with TRBJ2-1, with TRBD2 as a possible D gene (6 bases). Trimming took off 5 bases at V and 3 bases at J, with 14 bases between the two ends. The CDR3 loop spans 15 amino acids. Germline V gives CDR1 SGHNT, CDR2 YENEEA. The CDR3 bases are TGTGCCAGCAGCCTACGGGGGAACAACTACAATGAGCAGTTCTTC. Amino acids: CASSLRGNNYNEQFF.

The genes are TRBV5-4 and TRBJ2-1; maybe TRBD2 (5 bases). The V gene lost 2 bases and the J gene lost 10 bases, with 13 bases spanning the gap. The CDR3 is 13 amino acids. Germline V gene sequence: CDR1 SGHNT, CDR2 YYREEE (reference sequence). CDR3 DNA: TGTGCCAGCAGCTTTATGACTACCCTAGAGCAGTTCTTC. It yields the protein CASSFMTTLEQFF. Variable domain in full (rest from reference TRBV5-4 and TRBJ2-1): ETGVTQSPTHLIKTRGQQVTLRCSSQSGHNTVSWYQQALGQGPQFIFQYYREEENGRGNFPPRFSGLQFPNYSSELNVNALELDDSALYLCASSFMTTLEQFFGPGTRLTVL.

V and J are TRBV28 and TRBJ1-1, with 9 bases fitting TRBD1. Germline-derived CDR1 and CDR2 are MDHEN and SYDVKM. There are 16 residues in the CDR3. The V gene end was trimmed by 7 bases and the J gene end by 0 bases; junction bases not matched to a gene: 9. CDR3 residues: CASTLGGQGLNTEAFF. The CDR3 nucleotides are TGTGCCAGCACCTTGGGGGGACAGGGATTGAACACTGAAGCTTTCTTT. The whole variable domain, filled in from reference TRBV28 and TRBJ1-1, reads DVKVTQSSRYLVKRTGEKVFLECVQDMDHENMFWYRQDPGLGLRLIYFSYDVKMKEKGDIPEGYSVSREKKERFSLILESASTNQTSMYLCASTLGGQGLNTEAFFGQGTRLTVV.

This clone was seen a handful of times. V and J are TRBV19 and TRBJ1-3; D gene uncertain. Trimming took off 2 bases at V and 2 bases at J, with 16 bases between the two ends. CDR3 length: 17 residues. The V gene's germline CDR1 is LNHDA and CDR2 SQIVND (reference sequence). CDR3 bases: TGTGCCAGTAGTATACCCCGTGTAGACTACGCTGGAAACACCATATATTTT. Protein product: CASSIPRVDYAGNTIYF.

V usage is TRBV2 and J usage is TRBJ2-5; no definite D call. V was trimmed by 4 bases and J by 4 bases, leaving 7 bases between them. Germline values: CDR1 SNHLY, CDR2 FYNNEI. CDR3 length: 12 amino acids. CDR3 bases: TGTGCCAGCAGTGCCTCTTTAGAGACCCAGTACTTC. It specifies CASSASLETQYF.

The chain has TRBV7-6 and TRBJ2-3, with D perhaps TRBD1 (6 bases). The CDR3 runs to 15 residues. V was pared by 6 bases and J by 2 bases, with 15 bases between. Germline lookup yields CDR1 SGHVS and CDR2 FNYEAQ. The CDR3 nucleotides read TGTGCCAGCAGTCTCGGACAGTCACCCACAGATACGCAGTATTTT. Its protein product is CASSLGQSPTDTQYF.

This clone was seen once. The genes are TRBV18 and TRBJ1-4; D gene uncertain. Germline CDR1 reads KGHSH; CDR2 reads LQKENI. The V gene lost 4 bases and the J gene lost 8 bases, with 8 bases spanning the gap. The CDR3 has 12 amino acids. CDR3 DNA sequence: TGTGCCAGCTCACTAGAGCGGGAAAAACTGTTTTTT. Amino acid sequence: CASSLEREKLFF. The variable domain in full, completed from reference TRBV18 and TRBJ1-4, reads NAGVMQNPRHLVRRRGQEARLRCSPMKGHSHVYWYRQLPEEGLKFMVYLQKENIIDESGMPKERFSAEFPKEGPSILRIQQVVRGDSAAYFCASSLEREKLFFGSGTQLSVL.

This clone was seen a single time. The chain joins TRBV12-3 or TRBV12-4 to TRBJ1-1; the match to TRBD1 covers 7 bases. J was trimmed by 9 bases and V by 6 bases; bases with no gene match: 7. CDR3 length: 12 residues. CDR3 loop: CASSPQGGKAFF. CDR3 DNA: TGTGCCAGCAGCCCCCAGGGGGGTAAAGCTTTCTTT.

The chain uses TRBV10-2 and TRBJ1-1, with a possible D match to TRBD1 (6 bases). Deletions cut 6 bases from V and 3 bases from J, with 14 bases between. Germline CDR1 is WSHSY and CDR2 is SAAADI. The CDR3 spans 14 residues. The DNA for the CDR3 is TGCGCCAGCAGCATACAGGGAGGGGACACTGAAGCTTTCTTT. It specifies CASSIQGGDTEAFF.